Shown below are 2 T cell receptor beta chains from a single sample sequenced in a study of CD8+CD57+ T cells in acquired aplastic anemia. CD8+CD57+ cell expansion had been shown by flow cytometry in patients chosen for sequencing. The study profiled TCR beta VDJ and CDR3 using genomic DNA as template. A single record per CDR3 protein comes from TCRdb applying MiXCR to the reads. The profile shows roughly 160,000 distinct CDR3 sequences, over 55% of them singletons. The sequenced sample consisted of sorted CD4+, CD8+, or CD8+CD57+ T cells (not recorded which) from PBMCs. These receptors all stem from a human donor with aplastic anemia.

The chain carries TRBV5-1 and TRBJ2-5; 7 bases fit TRBD1. The CDR3 length is 14 residues. Germline-derived CDR1 and CDR2 are SGHRS and YFSETQ. V dropped 4 bases and J dropped 5; count of bases not matched to a gene: 8. The CDR3 nucleotides are TGCGCCAGCAGCACCTCGACAGGGATGGAGACCCAGTACTTC. As protein: CASSTSTGMETQYF. Variable domain in full (rest from reference TRBV5-1 and TRBJ2-5): KAGVTQTPRYLIKTRGQQVTLSCSPISGHRSVSWYQQTPGQGLQFLFEYFSETQRNKGNFPGRFSGRQFSNSRSEMNVSTLELGDSALYLCASSTSTGMETQYFGPGTRLLVL.

Concerning this clonotype itself: The conserved phenylalanine or tryptophan is not found at the CDR3 terminus, so this likely reflects a read error. The CDR3 region is CASSPARGGQGTQYL. Here the CDR3 DNA reads TGTGCCAGCAGCCCCGCAAGGGGGGGCCAAGGGACCCAGTACCTC. The rearrangement links TRBV10-3 to TRBJ2-5; D possibly corresponds to TRBD2 (7 bases). CDR3 size: 15 residues. Germline V gene data show CDR1 as ENHRY and CDR2 as SYGVKD.